This T cell receptor beta chain emerged from a study of cytomegalovirus exposure and HLA in healthy donors. General study points: Several of the most significant clusters appeared linked to common viral pathogens, based on a later analysis. After further analysis at a later stage, around 17,000 TCR beta sequences were associated with HLA alleles at 0.05 false discovery rate. Investigators reported 164 TCR beta chains as tied to cytomegalovirus. Presence/absence results assume similar sequencing depth per donor, which may not hold.

Use of 60 Vbeta and 13 Jbeta primers characterized the PCR. The table came from immunoSEQ multiplex PCR; TCRdb's copy has only in-frame clones and leaves some out. The data contain approximately 180,000 clones, 70% to 80% of them singletons. CDR3 length: 16 residues. The V end lost 0 bases, the J end lost 2 bases, and 13 bases lay between the germline ends. CDR1 is LGHNA, CDR2 YNFKEQ, per germline. As concerns this clone: Its antigen is unknown.

Sequenced input: PBMCs. This receptor was identified in an older woman in good health and CMV-seropositive. This chain connects TRBV4-2 to TRBJ1-2; TRBD1 is a possible D gene (5 bases). DNA of the CDR3: TGTGCCAGCAGCCAAGACACGGGGGAAGCCAACTATGGCTACACCTTC. It encodes CASSQDTGEANYGYTF.